This T cell receptor (beta chain) was observed in a study of blood T cell repertoires in COVID-19. Study summary: From the United States, Italy and Spain came samples of acute and convalescent COVID-19.

Profiling relied on immunoSEQ multiplex PCR, and the TCRdb table lists in-frame clones only, not all of them. Here the sample spans 25,000 to 30,000 clones, 85% being singletons. V gave up 0 bases and J gave up 1 base, with 10 bases separating them. CDR3 size: 16 residues. Germline loops: CDR1 SGHRS, CDR2 YFSETQ. V is TRBV5-1 and J is TRBJ2-2, with D possibly being TRBD1 (5 bases). The receptor was derived from a human donor in a cohort sampled during active COVID-19. The sequenced material came from peripheral blood. CDR3 DNA sequence: TGCGCCAGCAGCTTGGAGGCAGGGCGGAACACCGGGGAGCTGTTTTTT. Translation: CASSLEAGRNTGELFF. Based on the CDR3 plus reference TRBV5-1 and TRBJ2-2, the full variable domain is KAGVTQTPRYLIKTRGQQVTLSCSPISGHRSVSWYQQTPGQGLQFLFEYFSETQRNKGNFPGRFSGRQFSNSRSEMNVSTLELGDSALYLCASSLEAGRNTGELFFGEGSRLTVL.